The 8 T cell receptor beta chains presented below share a single source sample, sequenced in a study of cytomegalovirus exposure and HLA in healthy donors. PCR involved 60 Vbeta and 13 Jbeta primers. Libraries were prepared by immunoSEQ multiplex PCR; TCRdb keeps only in-frame clonotypes and omits some of them. The sample has roughly 200,000 clones, roughly 85% seen once; the top ten hold under 0.9%. Sequencing was done on a sample of PBMCs. These receptors were obtained from a woman aged 35 to 49 in good health and CMV-seronegative.

The V call is TRBV4-1, the J call TRBJ2-3; 15 bases map to TRBD2. From germline, CDR1 is MGHRA and CDR2 YSYEKL. The CDR3 loop spans 21 amino acids. The ends lost 2 bases at V and 0 bases at J; junction bases unmatched: 12. The CDR3 here is CASSQLPPGTSGRRSTDTQYF. In DNA, the CDR3 is TGCGCCAGCAGCCAATTACCTCCCGGGACTAGCGGGAGGAGAAGCACAGATACGCAGTATTTT.

The chain recombines TRBV11-2 with TRBJ1-1; D not certain. Germline loops: CDR1 SGHAT, CDR2 FQNNGV. The V end lost 5 bases, the J end lost 3 bases, and 16 bases lay between the germline ends. The CDR3 has 15 amino acids. The CDR3 nucleotides are TGTGCCAGCAGCCAAACTTCCCGCACAGACACTGAAGCTTTCTTT. It specifies CASSQTSRTDTEAFF.

The CDR3 loop is CASSERTSGRGDTQYF. The CDR3 nucleotides read TGCGCCAGCAGCGAACGGACTAGCGGGAGAGGAGATACGCAGTATTTT. The V call is TRBV5-1, the J call TRBJ2-3; TRBD2 matches 13 bases. CDR3 length equals 16 residues. Germline V gene data show CDR1 as SGHRS and CDR2 as YFSETQ. V dropped 4 bases and J dropped 5; count of bases not matched to a gene: 7. Variable domain in full (rest from reference TRBV5-1 and TRBJ2-3): KAGVTQTPRYLIKTRGQQVTLSCSPISGHRSVSWYQQTPGQGLQFLFEYFSETQRNKGNFPGRFSGRQFSNSRSEMNVSTLELGDSALYLCASSERTSGRGDTQYFGPGTRLTVL.

The chain has TRBV11-1 and TRBJ2-1, with TRBD1 matching over 7 bases. The CDR3 is made up of 14 amino acids. The V gene end was trimmed by 5 bases and the J gene end by 9 bases; junction bases not matched to a gene: 10. Germline V gene data show CDR1 as SGHAT and CDR2 as FQDESV (reference sequence). For the CDR3, the DNA is TGTGCCAGCAGCCCAATACAGGGGTTAGGTGAGCAGTTCTTC. Protein sequence: CASSPIQGLGEQFF. The whole variable domain, filled in from reference TRBV11-1 and TRBJ2-1, reads EAEVAQSPRYKITEKSQAVAFWCDPISGHATLYWYRQILGQGPELLVQFQDESVVDDSQLPKDRFSAERLKGVDSTLKIQPAELGDSAMYLCASSPIQGLGEQFFGPGTRLTVL.

This clone occurred a few times. The sample holds other DNA sequences that translate to the same CDR3. V usage is TRBV7-9 and J usage is TRBJ1-1; perhaps TRBD1 as D (6 bases). The V end was cut by 1 base, the J end by 1 base, with 7 bases between. This CDR3 spans 14 amino acids. The germline gives CDR1 SEHNR, CDR2 FQNEAQ (reference sequence). CDR3 DNA sequence: TGTGCCAGCAGCTTAGTAGGGGGGAACACTGAAGCTTTCTTT. Protein product: CASSLVGGNTEAFF.

This clone has more than one count but fewer than ten. CDR3 sequence reads: CASSPGQGGLGQYF. For the CDR3, the DNA is TGTGCCAGCAGCCCAGGACAGGGAGGTTTGGGGCAGTACTTC. The rearrangement uses TRBV7-2 and TRBJ2-7; 8 positions agree with TRBD1. J gave up 9 bases and V 5 bases, and 12 bases lay outside the gene matches. CDR3 length: 14 residues. Germline CDR1 is SGHTA and CDR2 is FQGNSA.

The chain couples TRBV28 to TRBJ2-7; tentative D call: TRBD2 (6 bases). Germline V CDR1 and CDR2: MDHEN, SYDVKM. The CDR3 totals 15 residues. Trimming took 4 bases from V and 0 from J, leaving 13 bases between them. The CDR3 here is CASSSPRRDSYEQYF. The CDR3 DNA is TGTGCCAGCAGTTCTCCTAGGCGGGACTCCTACGAGCAGTACTTC.

The chain recombines TRBV5-1 with TRBJ1-1; the D is unclear. CDR1 and CDR2 from the germline V gene are SGHRS and YFSETQ. V lost 0 bases, J lost 7 bases, and 13 bases lay in between. The CDR3 spans 14 residues. The CDR3 DNA follows: TGCGCCAGCAGCTTGGACAGACAAAACGGTGAAGCTTTCTTT. The encoded protein is CASSLDRQNGEAFF.